These 21 T cell receptor beta chains originate from one sample sequenced in a study of Ad26.COV2.S vaccination and SARS-CoV-2 variants. Treatment defined: 15 to 20 received Ad26.COV2.S at low or high dose, single or two shots; about 5 received placebo; per-sample allocation not given. Day 63 following the first vaccine or placebo injection was when the samples were taken. The data were produced by immunoSEQ multiplex PCR, yet TCRdb's version contains in-frame clones alone and is incomplete. This table has about 250,000 clones, 87% appearing once. The material sequenced was peripheral blood, taken in a trial of Ad26.COV2.S vaccine versus placebo. These receptors were collected from a person aged 18-60 years who received the Ad26.COV2.S COVID-19 vaccine or a placebo.

The V gene is TRBV3-1 (or the pseudogene TRBV3-2), the J gene TRBJ2-7, with 9 nucleotides matching TRBD2. V gave up 0 bases and J gave up 2 bases; unmatched junction bases: 11. CDR3 length: 18 amino acids. Germline loops: CDR1 LGHDT, CDR2 YNNKEL (reference sequence). In DNA, the CDR3 is TGTGCCAGCAGCCAAGACCCAGCGGGGGGTTCCATAACCTACGAGCAGTACGTC. The encoded protein is CASSQDPAGGSITYEQYV.

The gene calls are TRBV2 and TRBJ2-1; 12 positions agree with TRBD2. V gave up 6 bases and J gave up 5 bases; unmatched junction bases: 8. CDR1 SNHLY and CDR2 FYNNEI come from the germline V gene. CDR3 size: 16 residues. The chain's CDR3 is CASRPTGTSGHNEQFF. DNA of the CDR3: TGTGCCAGCAGACCCACCGGGACTAGCGGGCACAATGAGCAGTTCTTC.

This chain uses TRBV19 with TRBJ2-5, with D perhaps given as TRBD1 or TRBD2 (5 bases each). Trimming stripped 1 base from V and 0 bases from J, with 9 bases between. Germline-derived CDR1 and CDR2 are LNHDA and SQIVND (reference sequence). This CDR3 region has 15 residues. The CDR3 coding sequence is TGTGCCAGTAGTATAGCGGGACGGGACCAAGAGACCCAGTACTTC. Residues: CASSIAGRDQETQYF.

The chain is built from TRBV24-1 and TRBJ1-1; D not resolved. This CDR3 comprises 15 residues. Germline loops: CDR1 KGHDR, CDR2 SFDVKD. Trimming removed 4 bases at V and 0 bases at J, with 11 bases between. In DNA form, the CDR3 reads TGTGCCACCAGTGACCTCAGCTGTATGAACACTGAAGCTTTCTTT. The encoded protein is CATSDLSCMNTEAFF.

The chain carries TRBV5-4 and TRBJ2-1, with D unresolved. Trimming took off 2 bases at V and 7 bases at J, with 13 bases between the two ends. In germline, CDR1 is SGHNT, CDR2 YYREEE (reference sequence). This CDR3 is 14 amino acids long. The CDR3 DNA sequence: TGTGCCAGCAGCTTAGTGGCGGAAGGGAATGAGCAGTTCTTC. Encoded protein: CASSLVAEGNEQFF.

The chain uses TRBV4-1 and TRBJ2-5; 11 positions match TRBD2. The CDR3 extends over 18 amino acids. V trimming: 1 base; J trimming: 2 bases; junction bases outside the gene matches: 9. Germline V CDR1 and CDR2: MGHRA, YSYEKL. CDR3 in DNA: TGCGCCAGCAGCCAAGCCGTCCTAGCGGGGGGCCGTCAAGAGACCCAGTACTTC. Protein product: CASSQAVLAGGRQETQYF.

This sequence joins TRBV6-1 and TRBJ2-2; 14 bases agree with TRBD2. The CDR3 extends over 16 amino acids. The ends lost 4 bases at V and 7 bases at J; junction bases unmatched: 5. Looked up from germline, CDR1 is MNHNS and CDR2 is SASEGT. This chain's CDR3 is CASSGTSGRSGGELFF. CDR3 in DNA: TGTGCCAGCAGTGGGACTAGCGGGAGGAGTGGCGGGGAGCTGTTTTTT.

This sequence joins TRBV11-2 and TRBJ2-1; D might be TRBD2 (7 bases). This CDR3 has 11 residues. Germline-derived CDR1 and CDR2 are SGHAT and FQNNGV. The V gene lost 8 bases and the J gene lost 10 bases, with 12 bases spanning the gap. CDR3 protein: CASGGGREQFF. DNA of the CDR3: TGTGCCAGCGGGGGGGGCCGAGAGCAGTTCTTC.

The chain is built from TRBV9 and TRBJ2-3, with 15 positions matching TRBD2. The CDR3 length is 17 residues. In germline, CDR1 is SGDLS, CDR2 YYNGEE. Trimming took 4 bases from V and 2 from J; bases not matched to a gene: 5. CDR3 sequence reads: CASSKGLAGGITDTQYF. In DNA, the CDR3 is TGTGCCAGCAGCAAGGGACTAGCGGGGGGTATCACAGATACGCAGTATTTT. The entire variable domain, with the rest obtained from reference TRBV9 and TRBJ2-3, is as follows: DSGVTQTPKHLITATGQRVTLRCSPRSGDLSVYWYQQSLDQGLQFLIQYYNGEERAKGNILERFSAQQFPDLHSELNLSSLELGDSALYFCASSKGLAGGITDTQYFGPGTRLTVL.

This clone was detected only once. The chain combines TRBV7-5 with TRBJ2-1; TRBD2, the table's D call, lacks a check against the DNA. TRBV7-5 is classified as a pseudogene. The CDR3 extends over 14 amino acids. Here the CDR3 DNA reads TGTGCCACCAAGGGACTTTCCGCCAATGATGAGCAGTTCTTC. Amino acids: CATKGLSANDEQFF.

The chain carries TRBV7-2 and TRBJ2-2; the D call may be TRBD1 or TRBD2 (5 bases each). Per the germline V gene, CDR1 is SGHTA and CDR2 is FQGNSA. This CDR3 has 15 residues. Trimming took off 5 bases at V and 0 bases at J, with 10 bases between the two ends. The CDR3 loop is CASSRDQSNTGELFF. CDR3 sequence (DNA): TGTGCCAGCAGCCGGGACCAATCGAACACCGGGGAGCTGTTTTTT.

The J gene is TRBJ2-1, the V gene TRBV14; TRBD2 agrees at 9 bases. V lost 0 bases, J lost 5 bases, and 8 bases stayed unmatched. CDR3 size: 17 residues. From germline, CDR1 is SGHDN and CDR2 FVKESK. As DNA, the CDR3 is TGTGCCAGCAGCCAAGAACGTTTGCTAGCGGGGAACAATGAGCAGTTCTTC. This encodes CASSQERLLAGNNEQFF.

The CDR3 DNA follows: TGTGCCAGCAGTCCTCGCCAGGGGGCTCTCCTCTCTGGAAACACCATATATTTT. Protein: CASSPRQGALLSGNTIYF. The chain has TRBV27 and TRBJ1-3, with 8 bases fitting TRBD1. Germline CDR1 and CDR2: MNHEY and SMNVEV (reference sequence). The length of the CDR3 is 18 residues. V shed 5 bases, J shed 0 bases, and the junction held 12 bases outside the gene matches.

On this clone itself: Within the sample, other DNA sequences also encode this same CDR3. The chain uses TRBV5-1 and TRBJ1-1; D remains unclear. Trimming pared 0 bases from V and 1 base from J, leaving 7 bases between. The CDR3 has 14 residues. Germline CDR1 reads SGHRS; CDR2 reads YFSETQ. CDR3 in DNA: TGCGCCAGCAGCTTGGTTGCGGGGAACACTGAAGCTTTCTTT. This encodes CASSLVAGNTEAFF.

J is TRBJ2-1 and V is TRBV3-1 (or the pseudogene TRBV3-2); D gene unclear. The CDR3 is 11 amino acids. The germline V and J ends were trimmed by 1 base and 13 bases, with 8 bases remaining between them. Germline V CDR1 and CDR2: LGHDT, YNNKEL (reference sequence). CDR3 loop: CASSQGSDQFF. Written as DNA, the CDR3 is TGTGCCAGCAGCCAAGGATCCGACCAGTTCTTC.

V usage is TRBV6-5 and J usage is TRBJ2-5; 10 bases align to TRBD2. This CDR3 is built from 15 residues. The ends lost 3 bases at V and 4 bases at J; junction bases unmatched: 5. Germline V gene lookup returns CDR1 MNHEY and CDR2 SVGAGI. The DNA for the CDR3 is TGTGCCAGCAGTTATCTAGCGGGAGACATAGAGACCCAGTACTTC. The encoded protein is CASSYLAGDIETQYF.

The V and J genes are TRBV6-5 and TRBJ2-7; a weak D match, TRBD1 (6 bases). This CDR3 is built from 13 residues. Trimming shortened V by 6 bases and J by 3 bases, and 12 bases separated the two germline ends. Germline assignment: CDR1 MNHEY and CDR2 SVGAGI. CDR3 in DNA: TGTGCCAGCAGCCGGGACAACCGCTACGAGCAGTACGTC. Its translation: CASSRDNRYEQYV.

The CDR3 region has the DNA TGTGCCAGCAGCCCCATTTTCGTCCGCACAGATACGCAGTATTTT. This sequence encodes CASSPIFVRTDTQYF. The chain employs TRBV9 and TRBJ2-3; D is ambiguous. The V and J ends lost 4 bases and 1 base respectively, with 13 bases between them. Germline-derived CDR1 and CDR2 are SGDLS and YYNGEE. CDR3 length: 15 residues.

The gene calls are TRBV11-2 and TRBJ1-2, with a tentative D call TRBD1 (6 bases). Germline V gene data show CDR1 as SGHAT and CDR2 as FQNNGV. V was clipped by 0 bases and J by 7 bases, with 12 bases between them. The CDR3 runs 14 residues. The CDR3 loop reads CASSLELARGGYTF. The CDR3 coding sequence is TGTGCCAGCAGCTTAGAGCTGGCCAGGGGTGGCTACACCTTC. The complete variable domain, with remaining parts taken from reference TRBV11-2 and TRBJ1-2, reads EAGVAQSPRYKIIEKRQSVAFWCNPISGHATLYWYQQILGQGPKLLIQFQNNGVVDDSQLPKDRFSAERLKGVDSTLKIQPAKLEDSAVYLCASSLELARGGYTFGSGTRLTVV.

V is TRBV7-9 and J is TRBJ1-5; D possibly corresponds to TRBD1 (5 bases). The length of the CDR3 is 14 residues. Trimming shortened V by 3 bases and J by 7 bases, and 13 bases separated the two germline ends. Germline CDR1 is SEHNR and CDR2 is FQNEAQ (reference sequence). This CDR3 reads CASSFSGIGQPQHF. The CDR3, as DNA: TGTGCCAGCAGCTTTTCAGGGATCGGGCAGCCCCAGCATTTT.

V is TRBV5-5 and J is TRBJ2-7; TRBD1 matches 7 bases. Losses at the gene ends were 4 bases for V and 2 bases for J; bases not matched to a gene: 9. Germline values: CDR1 SGHKS, CDR2 YYEKEE (reference sequence). The CDR3 totals 15 residues. CDR3: CASSVIQGPPYEQYV. CDR3 in DNA: TGTGCCAGCAGCGTAATACAGGGGCCTCCCTACGAGCAGTACGTC.